The rows below give T cell receptor beta chains drawn from one sample of a study of post-analysis software for immune sequencing data. Using its own MiXCR run on the PCR reads, TCRdb lists one record per CDR3 protein. The sample includes 700,000 to 800,000 distinct CDR3 sequences, 25% to 30% of them seen just once. Input material: blood. The receptors were sampled from a girl between 5 and 17 years old with multiple sclerosis. Each CDR3 is given with its conserved first and last residue. D genes are given only for firm matches. Expanded clones get a size class; other rows say once, few or many, or leave the size out.

size,D,J,V,CDR3,DNA
-,TRBD1,TRBJ2-4,TRBV15,CATSRGRQGPAKNIQYF,TGTGCCACCAGCAGAGGCCGACAGGGGCCAGCCAAAAACATTCAGTACTTC
few,TRBD1,TRBJ1-1,TRBV7-2,CASSRTGGEYTEAFF,TGTGCCAGCAGCCGGACAGGGGGCGAATACACTGAAGCTTTCTTT
few,-,TRBJ1-5,TRBV20-1,CSARDLRTNQPQHF,TGCAGTGCTAGAGATTTACGTACCAATCAGCCCCAGCATTTT
few,-,TRBJ2-3,TRBV29-1,CSVVRGLIGDTQYF,TGCAGCGTTGTCAGGGGTTTGATCGGTGATACGCAGTATTTT
-,-,TRBJ2-1,TRBV25-1,CATASSSGASSYNEQFF,TGTGCCACCGCAAGTTCAAGCGGAGCCTCCTCCTACAATGAGCAGTTCTTC
-,-,TRBJ2-7,TRBV7-2,CASSSQTARCGHEQYF,TGTGCCAGCAGCTCCCAGACGGCTCGCTGCGGACACGAGCAGTACTTC
few,-,TRBJ1-3,TRBV29-1,CSVVTGGNTIYF,TGCAGCGTTGTCACGGGGGGCAACACCATATATTTT
few,-,TRBJ1-5,TRBV20-1,CSATGDSNQPQHF,TGCAGTGCTACGGGGGATAGCAATCAGCCCCAGCATTTT
-,-,TRBJ2-3,TRBV27,CASSSTTKDTQYF,TGTGCCAGCAGTTCTACGACGAAAGATACGCAGTATTTT
-,-,TRBJ2-7,TRBV28,CATTGNSYEQYF,TGTGCCACCACAGGAAACTCCTACGAGCAGTACTTC
-,-,TRBJ2-4,TRBV7-2,CASSLSFGTDIQYF,TGTGCCAGCAGCTTAAGTTTTGGGACCGACATTCAGTACTTC
-,-,TRBJ2-1,TRBV6-1,CASSRVGPLGSYNEQFF,TGTGCCAGCAGTCGGGTCGGGCCCCTGGGATCCTACAATGAGCAGTTCTTC
-,-,TRBJ2-1,TRBV5-6,CASSLSPSYNEQFF,TGTGCCAGCAGCCTCAGCCCAAGTTACAATGAGCAGTTCTTC
-,-,TRBJ1-6,TRBV7-6,CASGGRGNSPLHF,TGTGCCAGCGGGGGGCGTGGAAATTCACCCCTCCACTTT
-,-,TRBJ2-3,TRBV7-2,CASSLVPTSTDTQYF,TGTGCCAGCAGCTTAGTGCCCACTAGCACAGATACGCAGTATTTT
few,-,TRBJ1-2,TRBV4-3,CASSPRVGAGYGYTF,TGCGCCAGCAGCCCCCGGGTAGGGGCCGGCTATGGCTACACCTTC
few,TRBD1,TRBJ1-2,TRBV20-1,CSAPTGGSYGYTF,TGCAGTGCCCCGACAGGGGGCAGCTATGGCTACACCTTC
-,-,TRBJ2-7,TRBV4-1,CASSQVPETYEQYF,TGCGCCAGCAGCCAAGTACCAGAAACCTACGAGCAGTACTTC
few,-,TRBJ2-1,TRBV7-7,CASSLGQGQDEQFF,TGTGCCAGCAGCTTAGGGCAGGGCCAGGATGAGCAGTTCTTC
-,-,TRBJ2-1,TRBV5-1,CASSPATTSNEQFF,TGCGCCAGCAGTCCCGCTACGACGTCCAATGAGCAGTTCTTC
-,-,TRBJ1-6,TRBV4-3,CASSQELRASPLHF,TGCGCCAGCAGCCAAGAACTCAGGGCTTCACCCCTCCACTTT
few,-,TRBJ2-2,TRBV20-1,CSVSGNTGELFF,TGCAGTGTCTCGGGGAACACCGGGGAGCTGTTTTTT
-,-,TRBJ1-2,TRBV2,CASSEVTKNYGYTF,TGTGCCAGCAGTGAAGTTACAAAGAACTATGGCTACACCTTC
-,-,TRBJ1-5,TRBV20-1,CSAPKAGGNQPQHF,TGCAGTGCTCCCAAAGCGGGGGGGAATCAGCCCCAGCATTTT
-,TRBD2,TRBJ2-1,TRBV6-2/TRBV6-3,CASSYIASGRRGQFF,TGTGCCAGCAGTTACATTGCTAGCGGGAGGCGGGGGCAGTTCTTC
few,-,TRBJ2-5,TRBV5-6,CASSYGRPQETQYF,TGTGCCAGCAGCTACGGACGCCCCCAAGAGACCCAGTACTTC
-,TRBD2,TRBJ2-3,TRBV20-1,CSARDLRGGSTDTQYF,TGCAGTGCTAGAGATCTCCGCGGGGGGAGCACAGATACGCAGTATTTT
-,-,TRBJ2-7,TRBV6-2/TRBV6-3,CASRVVAYSSYEQYF,TGTGCCAGCAGGGTTGTGGCTTACAGCTCCTACGAGCAGTACTTC
many,-,TRBJ2-5,TRBV15,CATSRVGPEETQYF,TGTGCCACCAGCAGAGTAGGACCCGAAGAGACCCAGTACTTC
-,-,TRBJ1-6,TRBV3-1,CASSQFGGLRSPLHF,TGTGCCAGCAGCCAATTTGGAGGGTTGCGTTCACCCCTCCACTTT
few,-,TRBJ2-4,TRBV5-5,CASSFVVQALQNIQYF,TGTGCCAGCAGCTTTGTCGTACAGGCCCTGCAAAACATTCAGTACTTC
many,TRBD1,TRBJ1-2,TRBV7-2,CASSLSTGNYGYTF,TGTGCCAGCAGCTTATCGACAGGGAACTATGGCTACACCTTC
-,TRBD2,TRBJ2-5,TRBV20-1,CSATASGMRKETQYF,TGCAGTGCTACGGCTAGCGGGATGCGGAAAGAGACCCAGTACTTC
-,-,TRBJ1-5,TRBV20-1,CSARDVGANQPQHF,TGCAGTGCTAGAGATGTAGGGGCTAATCAGCCCCAGCATTTT
few,TRBD1,TRBJ2-5,TRBV20-1,CSATQGVGETQYF,TGCAGTGCTACACAGGGGGTTGGAGAGACCCAGTACTTC
-,-,TRBJ1-2,TRBV3-1,CARSKASGGDGYTF,TGTGCCCGCAGTAAGGCCTCGGGAGGGGATGGCTACACCTTC
few,TRBD2,TRBJ2-3,TRBV9,CASSVEASGPLDTQYF,TGTGCCAGCAGCGTAGAGGCTAGCGGCCCCTTAGATACGCAGTATTTT
-,TRBD1,TRBJ2-5,TRBV5-1,CVSSLLDRVQGQYF,TGCGTCAGCAGCTTACTTGACAGGGTTCAAGGCCAGTACTTC
-,TRBD1,TRBJ2-6,TRBV6-5,CASSHRGQGRAGANVLTF,TGTGCCAGCAGTCACCGAGGACAGGGTAGGGCTGGGGCCAACGTCCTGACTTTC
-,-,TRBJ2-2,TRBV5-1,CASSLQRVSTGELFF,TGCGCCAGCAGCTTGCAGCGGGTGTCCACCGGGGAGCTGTTTTTT
few,-,TRBJ2-7,TRBV10-3,CAISGTGQTYEQYF,TGTGCCATCAGTGGGACGGGACAAACCTACGAGCAGTACTTC
-,TRBD1,TRBJ1-5,TRBV15,CATSRGGQGFRQPQHF,TGTGCCACCAGCAGAGGAGGACAGGGGTTCAGACAGCCCCAGCATTTT
few,-,TRBJ1-2,TRBV6-5,CASSPTPQVNPGYTF,TGTGCCAGCAGTCCCACGCCACAGGTGAATCCTGGCTACACCTTC
few,-,TRBJ2-1,TRBV20-1,CSARARLDEQFF,TGCAGTGCTAGAGCACGCTTGGATGAGCAGTTCTTC
-,TRBD1,TRBJ2-7,TRBV20-1,CSAISQGDGKAYEQYF,TGCAGTGCTATCTCCCAGGGGGACGGAAAGGCCTACGAGCAGTACTTC